This T cell receptor (beta chain) originates from a study of CD8 T cells in Susac syndrome. The CDR3 totals 15 residues. Per germline, CDR1 WSHSY and CDR2 SAAADI. Trimming shortened V by 0 bases and J by 2 bases, and 11 bases separated the two germline ends. A quantity of 0.5 to 1 ug RNA underwent reverse transcription using random hexamers. Each CDR3 protein gets one entry after TCRdb re-called the immunoSEQ multiplex PCR reads with MiXCR. The sample records roughly 110,000 distinct CDR3 sequences, roughly 90% being singletons. This clonotype was picked up one time. J is TRBJ2-7 and V is TRBV10-2, with D tentatively TRBD1 (6 bases). The clonotype comes from a human donor in good health. Sequencing was performed on CD8+ T cells from PBMCs. The CDR3 here is CASSESTGIPYEQYF. The CDR3 DNA is TGCGCCAGCAGTGAGTCCACAGGGATTCCCTACGAGCAGTACTTC.